These 26 T cell receptor beta chains originate from one sample sequenced in a study of OX40 agonist ivuxolimab in advanced cancers. The library was built by means of the immunoSEQ multiplex PCR assay. TCRdb provides this immuneACCESS table in a form limited to in-frame rearrangements. Some clones are lacking; in checked studies, under half of them reflect an unresolved V gene, and why the rest are absent is not known. A total of 70,000 or so clones appear in this sample, about four fifths of them only once. The ten largest clones represent less than 0.85% of the sample. The specimen was CD4+ or CD8+ T cells sorted from blood, collected in a trial of the OX40 agonist ivuxolimab. Receptor source: an adult with an advanced solid tumor such as melanoma, head and neck, liver or kidney cancer.

For this clone: This same CDR3 is encoded by further DNA sequences in the sample. This chain uses TRBV4-3 with TRBJ2-7, with 8 nucleotides matching TRBD1. CDR1 LGHNA and CDR2 YSLEER come from the germline V gene. The CDR3 runs to 15 residues. The J segment lost 5 bases and the V segment lost 0 bases, leaving 6 bases of the junction unmatched. CDR3 nucleotide sequence: TGCGCCAGCAGCCAAGAAAGGACAGGGTATCACGAGCAGTACTTC. Translating gives CASSQERTGYHEQYF.

This clone was found a few times. The chain combines TRBV29-1 with TRBJ1-1; D remains unclear. V was pared by 0 bases and J by 1 base, with 6 bases between. The germline CDR1 and CDR2 sequences are SQVTM and ANQGSEA. This CDR3 comprises 13 residues. DNA for the CDR3: TGCAGCGTTGAAGAAGGAGGGAACACTGAAGCTTTCTTT. Protein sequence: CSVEEGGNTEAFF. The variable domain in full, completed from reference TRBV29-1 and TRBJ1-1, reads SAVISQKPSRDICQRGTSLTIQCQVDSQVTMMFWYRQQPGQSLTLIATANQGSEATYESGFVIDKFPISRPNLTFSTLTVSNMSPEDSSIYLCSVEEGGNTEAFFGQGTRLTVV.

This clone was picked up one time. This chain links TRBV2 with TRBJ2-1; 10 bases are a match to TRBD2. CDR1 SNHLY and CDR2 FYNNEI come from the germline V gene. The V segment lost 8 bases and the J segment 2 bases; nucleotides outside the gene matches: 3. This CDR3 spans 14 amino acids. CDR3 DNA sequence: TGTGCCAGCTCCGGGACTAGCGCCTACAATGAGCAGTTCTTC. This translates into CASSGTSAYNEQFF. Using reference TRBV2 and TRBJ2-1 for the parts outside the CDR3, the full variable domain is EPEVTQTPSHQVTQMGQEVILRCVPISNHLYFYWYRQILGQKVEFLVSFYNNEISEKSEIFDDQFSVERPDGSNFTLKIRSTKLEDSAMYFCASSGTSAYNEQFFGPGTRLTVL.

The chain uses TRBV6-6 and TRBJ1-2; 8 positions match TRBD1. Germline values: CDR1 MNHNY, CDR2 SVGAGI (reference sequence). V shed 6 bases, J shed 6 bases, and the junction held 9 bases outside the gene matches. CDR3 length: 14 amino acids. CDR3 loop: CASSFRGRRDGYTF. The CDR3 nucleotides are TGTGCCAGCAGCTTCAGGGGGCGAAGGGATGGCTACACCTTC.

This rearrangement joins TRBV5-4 to TRBJ1-2, with TRBD1 matching 7 bases. This CDR3 region has 13 residues. The V and J ends lost 0 bases and 7 bases, in that order; junction bases with no gene match: 3. Germline CDR1 and CDR2: SGHNT and YYREEE (reference sequence). The DNA for the CDR3 is TGTGCCAGCAGCTTGGGCAGGGGGTCTGGCTACACCTTC. Protein product: CASSLGRGSGYTF.

This chain links TRBV28 with TRBJ1-2; D not resolved. The CDR3 runs to 16 residues. Germline CDR1 and CDR2: MDHEN and SYDVKM. V dropped 4 bases and J dropped 2 bases, with 17 bases sitting between them. The DNA of the CDR3 is TGTGCCAGCAGTTCCCCAGGATCCGACTGGAACTATGGCTACACCTTC. Protein: CASSSPGSDWNYGYTF.

The CDR3 protein is CASSPPGGYTEAFF. The CDR3 nucleotides read TGTGCCAGCAGTCCACCAGGAGGGTACACTGAAGCTTTCTTT. This sequence joins TRBV28 and TRBJ1-1, with D hard to call. The CDR3 extends over 14 amino acids. V dropped 5 bases and J dropped 3 bases, with 13 bases sitting between them. CDR1 and CDR2 from the germline V gene are MDHEN and SYDVKM.

The rearrangement joins TRBV14 to TRBJ1-1, with a tentative D call TRBD1 (5 bases). Germline lookup yields CDR1 SGHDN and CDR2 FVKESK. The V end was cut by 0 bases, the J end by 10 bases, with 21 bases between. This CDR3 region has 16 residues. DNA of the CDR3: TGTGCCAGCAGCCAAGAAAAGGGGCGCATAAGGTTCGGAGCTTTCTTT. As protein: CASSQEKGRIRFGAFF.

The chain uses TRBV28 and TRBJ1-2; possibly TRBD1 for D (5 bases). CDR3 length equals 17 residues. V lost 5 bases and J 7 bases, leaving 26 bases between the germline ends. Germline lookup yields CDR1 MDHEN and CDR2 SYDVKM. The CDR3 DNA reads TGTGCCAGCAGTGCGACAGCTGCCGCCTATTTAGAACCTGGCTACACCTTC. This encodes CASSATAAAYLEPGYTF.

The chain joins TRBV7-9 to TRBJ2-5; D unclear. The germline CDR1 and CDR2 sequences are SEHNR and FQNEAQ (reference sequence). This CDR3 has 14 residues. Trimming removed 2 bases from V and 4 bases from J, with 11 bases in between. The CDR3 bases are TGTGCCAGCAGCTTAAGGGTAACGGGAGAGACCCAGTACTTC. Amino acid sequence: CASSLRVTGETQYF.

The rearrangement uses TRBV28 and TRBJ1-4; tentatively, D is TRBD1 (6 bases). Germline V lookup: CDR1 MDHEN, CDR2 SYDVKM. The CDR3 is made up of 11 amino acids. V shed 7 bases and J shed 11 bases, with 11 bases lying between them. CDR3 nucleotide sequence: TGTGCCAGCACCGCCGACAGGAAACTGTTTTTT. Amino acid sequence: CASTADRKLFF.

The CDR3 DNA is TGTGCCAGCTCATTTACAGGGACGGAGGTTAATTCACCCCTCCACTTT. Translation gives CASSFTGTEVNSPLHF. V and J are TRBV18 and TRBJ1-6; D possibly corresponds to TRBD1 (6 bases). The CDR3 extends over 16 amino acids. V was pared by 5 bases and J by 6 bases, with 17 bases between. CDR1 is KGHSH and CDR2 is LQKENI in the germline V gene.

This chain uses TRBV7-2 with TRBJ2-3; D might be TRBD1 (6 bases). This CDR3 region has 14 residues. Germline CDR1 SGHTA, CDR2 FQGNSA. V was trimmed by 2 bases and J by 5 bases, leaving 11 bases between them. The CDR3 nucleotides are TGTGCCAGCAGCTTACGCAGGGGCGGAGATACGCAGTATTTT. Protein sequence: CASSLRRGGDTQYF. The variable domain in full, completed from reference TRBV7-2 and TRBJ2-3, reads GAGVSQSPSNKVTEKGKDVELRCDPISGHTALYWYRQSLGQGLEFLIYFQGNSAPDKSGLPSDRFSAERTGGSVSTLTIQRTQQEDSAVYLCASSLRRGGDTQYFGPGTRLTVL.

This chain links TRBV10-1 with TRBJ2-4; D remains unclear. CDR3 length: 11 residues. V was trimmed by 7 bases and J by 15 bases, leaving 16 bases between them. In germline, CDR1 is WNHNN, CDR2 SYGVQD (reference sequence). Here the CDR3 reads CASKNSGLRYF. CDR3 nucleotides: TGCGCCAGCAAAAACTCCGGCCTTAGGTACTTC.

The rearrangement links TRBV19 to TRBJ2-1; D possibly corresponds to TRBD1 (7 bases). Trimming pared 3 bases from V and 2 bases from J, leaving 11 bases between. CDR3 length: 15 residues. The V gene's germline CDR1 is LNHDA and CDR2 SQIVND (reference sequence). CDR3 sequence reads: CASSIAGQPYNEQFF. For the CDR3, the DNA is TGTGCCAGTAGTATCGCGGGACAGCCCTACAATGAGCAGTTCTTC.

The chain employs TRBV30 and TRBJ1-4; a possible D gene is TRBD1 (5 bases). The CDR3 is 12 residues long. V lost 1 base and J 11 bases, leaving 11 bases between the germline ends. Germline V lookup: CDR1 GTSNPN, CDR2 SVGIG (reference sequence). In DNA, the CDR3 is TGTGCCTGGAGTGCGGAGGCAGGGAAACTGTTTTTT. It codes for CAWSAEAGKLFF.

This rearrangement joins TRBV30 to TRBJ1-5; D uncertain. V was clipped by 1 base and J by 0 bases, with 16 bases between them. The CDR3 extends over 17 amino acids. Germline CDR1 is GTSNPN and CDR2 is SVGIG (reference sequence). The CDR3 region has the DNA TGTGCCTGGAGTGGGAAGTTCAGCTCGTATAGCAATCAGCCCCAGCATTTT. Translated: CAWSGKFSSYSNQPQHF. The whole variable domain, remainder taken from reference TRBV30 and TRBJ1-5, is SQTIHQWPATLVQPVGSPLSLECTVEGTSNPNLYWYRQAAGRGLQLLFYSVGIGQISSEVPQNLSASRPQDRQFILSSKKLLLSDSGFYLCAWSGKFSSYSNQPQHFGDGTRLSIL.

The chain couples TRBV4-1 to TRBJ1-5; no clear D. Per germline, CDR1 MGHRA and CDR2 YSYEKL. The V gene lost 5 bases and the J gene lost 2 bases, with 10 bases spanning the gap. This CDR3 contains 14 residues. The CDR3, as DNA: TGCGCCAGCAGCACCGGACCGGGCAATCAGCCCCAGCATTTT. Amino acids: CASSTGPGNQPQHF.

The chain uses TRBV11-2 and TRBJ2-3, with a tentative D call TRBD1 (6 bases). Germline V lookup: CDR1 SGHAT, CDR2 FQNNGV. This CDR3 contains 15 residues. Trimming took off 5 bases at V and 4 bases at J, with 16 bases between the two ends. The CDR3 nucleotides read TGTGCCAGCAGCCTACAGGGCCAAAACGCAGATACGCAGTATTTT. Its protein is CASSLQGQNADTQYF.

The chain carries TRBV29-1 and TRBJ2-7; TRBD1 might be the D (6 bases). Trimming removed 4 bases at V and 0 bases at J, with 7 bases between. From germline, CDR1 is SQVTM and CDR2 ANQGSEA. The CDR3 is 12 residues long. CDR3 in DNA: TGCAGCGTTGGCAGGGGCTCCTACGAGCAGTACTTC. Translating it yields CSVGRGSYEQYF.

This clone turned up a few times. The J gene is TRBJ1-2, the V gene TRBV6-1; D remains unclear. The CDR3 is made up of 15 amino acids. V gave up 5 bases and J gave up 3 bases, with 16 bases separating them. Germline V CDR1 and CDR2: MNHNS, SASEGT. This CDR3 is CASSKDPRRYYGYTF. DNA for the CDR3: TGTGCCAGCAGTAAAGACCCACGGCGATACTATGGCTACACCTTC.

The V call is TRBV5-1, the J call TRBJ2-5, with D perhaps TRBD1 (6 bases). Per germline, CDR1 SGHRS and CDR2 YFSETQ. The V gene lost 4 bases and the J gene lost 4 bases, with 20 bases spanning the gap. CDR3 size: 16 residues. Written as DNA, the CDR3 is TGCGCCAGCAGCATAACTATACAGGGCCCCGTAGAGACCCAGTACTTC. It specifies CASSITIQGPVETQYF.

This sequence joins TRBV25-1 and TRBJ1-2; D is perhaps TRBD1 (5 bases). V was clipped by 5 bases and J by 3 bases, with 16 bases between them. Looked up from germline, CDR1 is MGHDK and CDR2 is SYGVNS. The CDR3 length is 15 residues. CDR3 nucleotide sequence: TGTGCCAGCAGTACCCTAGTGTCGACAGACTATGGCTACACCTTC. It codes for CASSTLVSTDYGYTF.

The chain couples TRBV7-2 to TRBJ1-1; no clear D gene. The V end was cut by 3 bases, the J end by 4 bases, with 6 bases between. The CDR3 covers 12 residues. CDR1 and CDR2 (germline): SGHTA, FQGNSA. The CDR3 is CASSLSGTEAFF. The CDR3 nucleotides are TGTGCCAGCAGCTTGTCAGGCACTGAAGCTTTCTTT. The full variable domain, in which reference TRBV7-2 and TRBJ1-1 provide the parts outside the CDR3, is GAGVSQSPSNKVTEKGKDVELRCDPISGHTALYWYRQSLGQGLEFLIYFQGNSAPDKSGLPSDRFSAERTGGSVSTLTIQRTQQEDSAVYLCASSLSGTEAFFGQGTRLTVV.

The genes are TRBV11-2 and TRBJ1-4; D is unclear. This CDR3 has 12 residues. The germline CDR1 and CDR2 sequences are SGHAT and FQNNGV. The germline V and J ends were trimmed by 4 bases and 5 bases, with 5 bases remaining between them. CDR3 in amino acids: CASSSPNEKLFF. CDR3 DNA sequence: TGTGCCAGCAGCTCCCCGAATGAAAAACTGTTTTTT.

Remarks on this clone: The germline gene is not matched at one end of the junction; a read error may be the cause. The chain has TRBV11-2 and TRBJ1-1; no clear D gene. This CDR3 is built from 12 residues. The germline CDR1 and CDR2 sequences are SGHAT and FQNNGV. CDR3 residues: CASSFLKTEAFF. As DNA, the CDR3 is TGTGCCAGCAGCTTTTTGAAGACTGAAGCTTTCTTT.